The clone carrying this T cell receptor beta chain was observed a handful of times. These data belong to a study of blood T cell repertoires in COVID-19. The overall study: Specimens from acute and convalescent COVID-19 originated in the United States, Italy and Spain. PBMCs, B-cell-depleted T cells, or T cells were the source of the cDNA or gDNA that made up the material.

Per the germline V gene, CDR1 is MNHEY and CDR2 is SVGAGI. This CDR3 has 14 residues. Trimming removed 5 bases at V and 4 bases at J, with 13 bases between. In the authors' workflow: Reference gene primer amplification yielded estimated nucleated cell counts. TCRdb's copy holds only in-frame clones and misses some; the assay was immunoSEQ multiplex PCR. V, J and clone size reflect that table, while D and trimming were determined from the DNA. This table holds roughly 12,000 clones, around 90% found once. The TCR was taken from a woman aged 55-69 years with active COVID-19. The sample comprised peripheral blood. V gene TRBV6-5 combines with J gene TRBJ2-3, with D uncertain. The CDR3 here is CASSQWNLADTQYF. CDR3 nucleotides: TGTGCCAGCAGTCAATGGAACCTAGCAGATACGCAGTATTTT.